A single T cell receptor (beta chain) is shown here with its context. Its target is unknown. CD8 memory comprised CD45RO+ plus CCR7-negative CD45RA+ TemRA cells. The sample originates from a study of shared clonotypes between healthy human individuals. Study results and limitations: Across several donors, naive CD4 shared roughly 5.2%, naive CD8 about 3.2%, memory CD4 2% to 2.5%, memory CD8 0.35% to 0.5%.

Sequencing was performed with immunoSEQ multiplex PCR; in TCRdb, only in-frame clones are kept and a portion is missing. This table holds hundreds of thousands of clones, around nine tenths found once. In germline, CDR1 is WNHNN, CDR2 SYGVQD (reference sequence). Trimming cost V 0 bases and J 1 base; bases outside gene matches: 5. This CDR3 has 17 residues. The J gene is TRBJ2-3, the V gene TRBV10-1; 9 bases align to TRBD2. This receptor was obtained from a man aged 18 to 29 in good health. The sample was memory CD8+ T cells sorted from blood. Subset here: CD45RO+ cells pooled with CCR7-negative TemRA cells. The CDR3 DNA follows: TGCGCCAGCAGTGAGTCGGTTGGCGGGAGGGGCACAGATACGCAGTATTTT. This encodes CASSESVGGRGTDTQYF.